The clone carrying this TCR beta chain was picked up many times. The CDR3 is 15 residues long. Trimming removed 0 bases at V and 2 bases at J, with 10 bases between. Germline V lookup: CDR1 SGHTA, CDR2 FQGTGA. The data derive from a study of T cell repertoires in cytomegalovirus infection. TCRdb ran MiXCR on the reads and lists one entry per CDR3 protein. In the table there are about 490,000 distinct CDR3 sequences, about 11% of which are singletons. The gene calls are TRBV7-3 and TRBJ2-5; D is ambiguous. The sequencing input was PBMCs. The receptor comes from a human donor in good health (CMV status not recorded). Some clones in this sample may be carry-over from other donors' samples. The CDR3 loop is CASSLTGLPQETQYF. The CDR3, as DNA: TGTGCCAGCAGCTTAACTGGCTTGCCTCAAGAGACCCAGTACTTC.